These 29 T cell receptor beta chains came from one sample sequenced in a study of blood T cell repertoires in COVID-19. Assay used: immunoSEQ multiplex PCR; TCRdb lists only in-frame clones, some missing. The sample yields 10,000 to 15,000 clones, about four fifths seen once. Material: peripheral blood. These receptors were taken from a man aged 80 or over with acute or convalescent COVID-19.

The rearrangement joins TRBV5-1 to TRBJ2-3; TRBD2 agrees at 11 bases. V lost 6 bases and J lost 4; bases outside the gene matches: 13. Germline V gene lookup returns CDR1 SGHRS and CDR2 YFSETQ. The CDR3 has 17 residues. The CDR3 spells CASTRLAGSIRADTQYF. The CDR3 bases are TGCGCCAGCACCCGACTAGCGGGGAGTATAAGGGCAGATACGCAGTATTTT.

The chain uses TRBV9 and TRBJ2-2, with D unresolved. The CDR3 runs to 13 residues. Trimming pared 0 bases from V and 5 bases from J, leaving 5 bases between. Germline V gives CDR1 SGDLS, CDR2 YYNGEE. CDR3 region: CASSVAATGELFF. The DNA for the CDR3 is TGTGCCAGCAGCGTAGCCGCGACCGGGGAGCTGTTTTTT.

This rearrangement joins TRBV3-1 (or the pseudogene TRBV3-2) to TRBJ1-1; D gene uncertain. V lost 1 base to trimming and J lost 0 bases, with 9 bases between them. The germline CDR1 and CDR2 sequences are LGHDT and YNNKEL (reference sequence). The CDR3 totals 15 residues. Here the CDR3 DNA reads TGTGCCAGCAGCCAAGTGACGGGGATGAACACTGAAGCTTTCTTT. Translating gives CASSQVTGMNTEAFF.

This clone was seen only a few times. The rearrangement joins TRBV6-1 to TRBJ2-6; possible D gene TRBD1, 6 bases. V lost 3 bases and J 0 bases, leaving 6 bases between the germline ends. Germline-derived CDR1 and CDR2 are MNHNS and SASEGT. This CDR3 is 15 amino acids long. The CDR3 here is CASSEDSSGANVLTF. CDR3 coding DNA: TGTGCCAGCAGTGAGGACAGCTCTGGGGCCAACGTCCTGACTTTC.

The chain has TRBV7-9 and TRBJ2-5; 7 bases fit TRBD2. With V trimmed by 5 bases and J by 2 bases, 8 bases remained unmatched. Per the germline V gene, CDR1 is SEHNR and CDR2 is FQNEAQ (reference sequence). This CDR3 has 15 residues. Here the CDR3 DNA reads TGTGCCAGCAGCCGAGCGGGAACCCTACAAGAGACCCAGTACTTC. This sequence encodes CASSRAGTLQETQYF.

The V call is TRBV6-1, the J call TRBJ1-1; no clear D gene. CDR3 length: 15 residues. Trimming shortened V by 0 bases and J by 5 bases, and 13 bases separated the two germline ends. The germline CDR1 and CDR2 sequences are MNHNS and SASEGT. The CDR3 region is CASSEARVGRTEAFF. In nucleotides, the CDR3 is TGTGCCAGCAGTGAAGCGAGAGTAGGGAGGACTGAAGCTTTCTTT.

This chain connects TRBV19 to TRBJ2-4, with 11 bases identical to TRBD2. The V segment lost 4 bases and the J segment 7 bases; nucleotides outside the gene matches: 0. Germline V gene data show CDR1 as LNHDA and CDR2 as SQIVND (reference sequence). The CDR3 consists of 13 residues. In DNA, the CDR3 is TGTGCCAGTAGTACTAGCGGGGGGAACATTCAGTACTTC. Translated: CASSTSGGNIQYF.

J is TRBJ2-1 and V is TRBV6-5; 8 positions agree with TRBD2. Losses at the gene ends were 7 bases for V and 4 bases for J; bases not matched to a gene: 9. CDR1 is MNHEY and CDR2 is SVGAGI in the germline V gene. The CDR3 extends over 15 amino acids. The CDR3 spells CASTSSIAGYNEQFF. CDR3 sequence (DNA): TGTGCCAGCACCTCGTCGATAGCGGGGTACAATGAGCAGTTCTTC.

The chain employs TRBV5-6 and TRBJ1-2; 7 bases match TRBD1. Germline trimming cut 2 bases from V and 4 bases from J; bases unmatched to any gene: 8. CDR3 length equals 15 residues. Per germline, CDR1 SGHDT and CDR2 YYEEEE. DNA for the CDR3: TGTGCCAGCAGCTTTGGGGCAGGGGGTAGCTATGGCTACACCTTC. It is translated as CASSFGAGGSYGYTF.

This chain joins TRBV20-1 and TRBJ1-2; TRBD1 matches at 9 bases. V shed 8 bases, J shed 7 bases, and the junction held 5 bases outside the gene matches. Germline lookup yields CDR1 DFQATT and CDR2 SNEGSKA (reference sequence). There are 11 residues in the CDR3. The CDR3 sequence: CSTGGAGGYTF. The CDR3 DNA sequence: TGCAGTACAGGGGGCGCGGGTGGCTACACCTTC.

This chain connects TRBV9 to TRBJ1-3, with 10 bases aligning to TRBD1. Germline V lookup: CDR1 SGDLS, CDR2 YYNGEE. The CDR3 sequence is 18 residues long. With 1 base clipped from V and 2 bases from J, the junction kept 9 bases outside the gene matches. CDR3 coding DNA: TGTGCCAGCAGCGTATTCCCCTTAGGACAGGGGGCTGGAAACACCATATATTTT. Its protein product is CASSVFPLGQGAGNTIYF.

This clone showed up just a few times. The chain recombines TRBV7-3 with TRBJ2-1; 9 bases are shared with TRBD1. The CDR3 is 17 amino acids. V shed 2 bases and J 6 bases; nucleotides not matched to a gene: 11. Germline CDR1 is SGHTA and CDR2 is FQGTGA. CDR3 nucleotide sequence: TGTGCCAGCAGCTTAGGCCCTGGGACAGGGCCTCGCAATGAGCAGTTCTTC. Translated, it gives CASSLGPGTGPRNEQFF.

A single count supports this clone. The chain couples TRBV6-5 to TRBJ1-2, with TRBD1 identical over 7 bases. V was clipped by 8 bases and J by 12 bases; unmatched bases: 15. Germline V lookup: CDR1 MNHEY, CDR2 SVGAGI. This CDR3 spans 13 amino acids. The CDR3 loop is CASRFGTDHYHTF. As DNA, the CDR3 is TGTGCCAGCCGATTCGGGACAGACCATTACCACACCTTC.

This chain joins TRBV11-3 and TRBJ2-1, with D tentatively TRBD2 (6 bases). This CDR3 is 14 amino acids long. Trimming took off 3 bases at V and 6 bases at J, with 12 bases between the two ends. Germline V gives CDR1 SGHNT, CDR2 YENEEA. CDR3 protein: CASSLGLDPNEQFF. The CDR3, as DNA: TGTGCCAGCAGCTTGGGACTGGATCCCAATGAGCAGTTCTTC.

This chain joins TRBV25-1 and TRBJ2-7; 11 positions match TRBD1. The CDR3 has 14 residues. V trimming: 3 bases; J trimming: 7 bases; junction bases outside the gene matches: 5. Germline CDR1 and CDR2: MGHDK and SYGVNS. The CDR3 DNA follows: TGTGCCAGCAGTGACCTCGGGACAGGGGGAGAGCAGTACTTC. Residues: CASSDLGTGGEQYF.

The chain is built from TRBV11-2 and TRBJ1-6; 7 bases are a match to TRBD1. The length of the CDR3 is 18 residues. Germline trimming cut 0 bases from V and 9 bases from J; bases unmatched to any gene: 14. Germline CDR1 SGHAT, CDR2 FQNNGV. This chain's CDR3 is CASSLEVTRRGRFSPLHF. The CDR3 bases are TGTGCCAGCAGCTTAGAGGTTACGAGGAGGGGGCGATTTTCACCCCTCCACTTT. The full variable domain, with the rest looked up from reference TRBV11-2 and TRBJ1-6, is EAGVAQSPRYKIIEKRQSVAFWCNPISGHATLYWYQQILGQGPKLLIQFQNNGVVDDSQLPKDRFSAERLKGVDSTLKIQPAKLEDSAVYLCASSLEVTRRGRFSPLHFGNGTRLTVT.

The chain uses TRBV9 and TRBJ1-2; the D is unclear. This CDR3 has 12 residues. Trimming stripped 2 bases from V and 7 bases from J, with 9 bases between. The germline V gene has CDR1 SGDLS and CDR2 YYNGEE. CDR3 residues: CASSVNGFGYTF. The CDR3 coding sequence is TGTGCCAGCAGCGTCAACGGGTTTGGCTACACCTTC.

The chain links TRBV18 to TRBJ2-1; D might be TRBD1 (6 bases). Trimming stripped 6 bases from V and 6 bases from J, with 9 bases between. Germline V lookup: CDR1 KGHSH, CDR2 LQKENI. The CDR3 spans 12 residues. Here the CDR3 reads CASSQGLNEQFF. CDR3 sequence (DNA): TGTGCCAGCTCCCAGGGGCTCAATGAGCAGTTCTTC.

This clone showed up just once. The CDR3 protein is CASSVAISTDTQYF. The CDR3 DNA is TGTGCCAGCAGCGTAGCTATCAGCACAGATACGCAGTATTTT. V gene TRBV9 combines with J gene TRBJ2-3; D ambiguous. Germline CDR1 SGDLS, CDR2 YYNGEE. Trimming pared 0 bases from V and 0 bases from J, leaving 5 bases between. The CDR3 extends over 14 amino acids.

The V and J genes are TRBV2 and TRBJ2-2; weak D call: TRBD1 (6 bases). Per germline, CDR1 SNHLY and CDR2 FYNNEI. The V end was cut by 5 bases, the J end by 0 bases, with 13 bases between. The CDR3 runs to 16 residues. The CDR3 reads CASSRDILPNTGELFF. DNA for the CDR3: TGTGCCAGCAGTAGGGACATCCTTCCGAACACCGGGGAGCTGTTTTTT.

This clone has only a few counts. This chain uses TRBV7-2 with TRBJ2-7; TRBD2 aligns across 9 bases. Germline V CDR1 and CDR2: SGHTA, FQGNSA. Trimming took 2 bases from V and 2 from J; bases not matched to a gene: 4. The length of the CDR3 is 15 residues. The CDR3 nucleotides are TGTGCCAGCAGCTTACGTCTAGCGGGACCCTACGAGCAGTACTTC. This encodes CASSLRLAGPYEQYF. Drawing the rest from reference TRBV7-2 and TRBJ2-7, the complete variable domain is GAGVSQSPSNKVTEKGKDVELRCDPISGHTALYWYRQSLGQGLEFLIYFQGNSAPDKSGLPSDRFSAERTGGSVSTLTIQRTQQEDSAVYLCASSLRLAGPYEQYFGPGTRLTVT.

The chain carries TRBV28 and TRBJ2-2; D unclear. This CDR3 has 11 amino acids. CDR1 is MDHEN, CDR2 SYDVKM, per germline. The CDR3 nucleotides read TGTGCATCGGATCGCGGCGGGGAGCTGTTTTTT. Amino acid sequence: CASDRGGELFF.

This clone has more than one count but fewer than ten. The J gene is TRBJ2-1, the V gene TRBV5-5; the D gene is possibly TRBD1 (5 bases). Germline CDR1 is SGHKS and CDR2 is YYEKEE (reference sequence). The CDR3 has 15 residues. Trimming shortened V by 0 bases and J by 2 bases, and 9 bases separated the two germline ends. The CDR3 DNA is TGTGCCAGCAGCTTGGGTCAGGGCCCCTACAATGAGCAGTTCTTC. It specifies CASSLGQGPYNEQFF.

The rearrangement joins TRBV11-2 to TRBJ2-5; 9 nucleotides line up with TRBD2. The CDR3 has 17 residues. Germline trimming cut 3 bases from V and 0 bases from J; bases unmatched to any gene: 8. The germline V gene encodes CDR1 SGHAT and CDR2 FQNNGV. The CDR3 is CASSLVRAGGYQETQYF. CDR3 DNA: TGTGCCAGCAGCTTGGTGCGAGCGGGGGGATACCAAGAGACCCAGTACTTC.

This clone came up once. The chain carries TRBV5-4 and TRBJ1-2; D might be TRBD1 (5 bases). V was cut by 0 bases and J by 2 bases, with 5 bases left in between. CDR3 length: 13 residues. CDR1 is SGHNT and CDR2 is YYREEE in the germline V gene (reference sequence). CDR3 amino acids: CASSLDRNYGYTF. In DNA form, the CDR3 reads TGTGCCAGCAGCTTGGACAGGAACTATGGCTACACCTTC.

V and J are TRBV3-1 (or the pseudogene TRBV3-2) and TRBJ2-4; D possibly corresponds to TRBD1 (5 bases). CDR3 length equals 17 residues. In germline, CDR1 is LGHDT, CDR2 YNNKEL (reference sequence). V was trimmed by 1 base and J by 0 bases, leaving 13 bases between them. CDR3 sequence reads: CASSQGGLELAKNIQYF. The CDR3 nucleotides are TGTGCCAGCAGCCAAGGGGGCCTAGAGCTAGCCAAAAACATTCAGTACTTC.

The rearrangement links TRBV28 to TRBJ1-4, with 8 bases fitting TRBD1. Unmatched junction bases numbered 5, after V lost 6 bases and J lost 5 bases. CDR1 and CDR2 (germline): MDHEN, SYDVKM. The CDR3 is 14 amino acids. Here the CDR3 reads CASSRTGRNEKLFF. Written as DNA, the CDR3 is TGTGCCAGCAGCCGGACAGGGAGGAATGAAAAACTGTTTTTT.

The rearrangement uses TRBV12-5 and TRBJ2-1, with 14 bases lining up with TRBD2. Trimming at V came to 4 bases and at J to 8 bases, leaving 7 bases not matched to a gene. The CDR3 is 16 amino acids. Germline V gene lookup returns CDR1 LGHNT and CDR2 FRNRAP. The CDR3 sequence: CASGSPGLAGEDEQFF. The DNA of the CDR3 is TGTGCTAGTGGTTCCCCGGGACTAGCGGGGGAGGATGAGCAGTTCTTC.

This sequence joins TRBV7-6 and TRBJ2-7; 9 nucleotides agree with TRBD1. CDR3 length: 15 amino acids. With V trimmed by 4 bases and J by 3 bases, 7 bases remained unmatched. CDR1 and CDR2 from the germline V gene are SGHVS and FNYEAQ. In DNA, the CDR3 is TGTGCCAGCAGCTCGCAACAGGGGGCGGGCTACGAGCAGTACTTC. Translating gives CASSSQQGAGYEQYF.